This T cell receptor beta chain appears in the sequencing data of a study of a mutant IDH1 vaccine in newly diagnosed glioma (dated by TCRdb to the early 2020s). A note on the overall study: Vaccination was initiated 4-6 weeks after radiotherapy alone, or concurrently with temozolomide cycles in the chemotherapy-containing groups. Of the 25 to 40 patients who were treated, about 60% were male and 37.5% were female, and the mean age was approximately 40 years. Before enrollment, most patients had been given radiochemotherapy with temozolomide as standard therapy, while the rest had received either radiotherapy alone or temozolomide alone. The week-35 safety follow-up took place at visit V12, and the week-47 end of study took place at visit V13. Peripheral blood was drawn at six visits: V03 (baseline), V05, V07, V10, V12 and V13. For exploratory analyses, fewer than 30 treated patients had longitudinal TCRB deep sequencing done wherever samples were available.

The research as a whole found: Vaccine-induced immune responses across multiple MHC alleles were detected in 80% to 95% of patients. Changes in the top peripheral T cell clonotypes picked up by TCRB sequencing did not appear to be linked to pseudoprogression. It was noted by the authors that analyses of patient blood samples could not be reproduced owing to sample limitations. Availability determined which PBMC samples were chosen for TCRB deep sequencing.

The junction shows trimming of 1 base on V and 5 bases on J, and the gene matches do not reach 8 bases of it. CDR1 and CDR2, looked up from the germline V gene, are SGHRS and YFSETQ. The cysteine opens and the phenylalanine closes a CDR3 of 15 amino acids. CDR3 DNA is the only sequence kept; it has 45 bases, read in frame from the first base. The meaning of the sample's time point label: week 35, safety follow-up. Each vaccine dose, consisting of 300 ug of a 20-mer mutant IDH1 peptide in Montanide, was administered subcutaneously with topical imiquimod. Eight vaccinations were administered to patients in weeks 1, 3, 5, 7, 11, 15, 19 and 23, corresponding to visits V03 through V10. The donors had newly diagnosed IDH1-mutant astrocytomas of WHO grade 3 or 4 that showed loss of nuclear ATRX. The samples were drawn from NOA16, a multicentre, single-arm, open-label phase I trial in Germany that tested a mutant IDH1 peptide vaccine in humans for the first time. Genomic DNA for TCRB sequencing was isolated from EDTA blood with the DNeasy Blood and Tissue Kit.

The library relied on the immunoSEQ multiplex PCR assay. The hsTCRB Kit was used according to the manufacturer's protocol to amplify rearranged TCR beta chain sequences. An Illumina MiSeq was used to sequence the TCRB libraries. As for how the authors treated the data: The kit vendor's proprietary platform handled demultiplexing, trimming and gene mapping. The immuneACCESS repertoire file appears here via TCRdb, limited to in-frame rearrangements. These files lack a portion of the clones; in checked studies, under half of the deficit traces to unresolved V genes, and the cause of the others is not known. Clone size and the V and J calls come from that table; the DNA yielded D and trimming. This sample is represented by under 50,000 clones; 88% of them were singletons. The leading ten clones occupy roughly 5% of the sample. This clone was counted only a few times. It lacks a known antigen. No quality values exist for individual bases; no much larger clone is one base distant.

The chain employs TRBV5-1 and TRBJ1-1; TRBD1 aligns with 7 central bases. The source was PBMCs, collected from a glioma patient whose treatment included an IDH1 peptide vaccine. The receptor was isolated from a woman in her 40s with glioma. The CDR3 has the sequence CASSLYRGGETEAFF. The nucleotide sequence is given as TGCGCCAGCAGCTTGTACAGGGGCGGGGAGACTGAAGCTTTCTTT.